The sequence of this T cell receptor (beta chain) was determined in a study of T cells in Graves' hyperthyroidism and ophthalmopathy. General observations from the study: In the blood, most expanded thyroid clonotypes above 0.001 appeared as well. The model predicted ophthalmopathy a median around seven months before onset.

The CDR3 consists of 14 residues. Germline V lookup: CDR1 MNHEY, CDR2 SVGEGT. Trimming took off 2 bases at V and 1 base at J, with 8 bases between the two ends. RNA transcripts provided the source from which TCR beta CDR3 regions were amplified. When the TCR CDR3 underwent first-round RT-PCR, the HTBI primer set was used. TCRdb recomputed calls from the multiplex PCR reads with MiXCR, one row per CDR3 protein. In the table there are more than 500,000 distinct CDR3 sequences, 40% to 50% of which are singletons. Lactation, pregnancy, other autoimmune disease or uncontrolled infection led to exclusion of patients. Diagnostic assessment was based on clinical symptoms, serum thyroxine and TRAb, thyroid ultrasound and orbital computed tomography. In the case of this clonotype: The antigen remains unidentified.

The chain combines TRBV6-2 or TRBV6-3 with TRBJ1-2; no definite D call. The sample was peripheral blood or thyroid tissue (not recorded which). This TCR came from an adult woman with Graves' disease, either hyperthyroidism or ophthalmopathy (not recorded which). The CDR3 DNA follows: TGTGCCAGCAGTTACCTCGAGGTTAACTATGGCTACACCTTC. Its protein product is CASSYLEVNYGYTF.